This T cell receptor beta chain comes out of a study of T cell responses to AZD1222 COVID-19 vaccine. General study results and limits: Spike-specific TCR breadth rose after two AZD1222 doses, and depth rose as well. At baseline, just five to seven AZD1222 recipients tested seropositive. The donor group comprised mostly white British people and more females; the analysis possibly underestimated clonal diversity.

Libraries were prepared by immunoSEQ multiplex PCR; TCRdb keeps only in-frame clonotypes and omits some of them. The sample yields 100,000 to 150,000 clones, 91% seen once. Pooled in the analysis were second doses at about 4 or about 12 weeks. V shed 9 bases and J 1 base; nucleotides not matched to a gene: 2. The CDR3 length is 13 residues. The V gene's germline CDR1 is LNHDA and CDR2 SQIVND (reference sequence). Worth noting for this clone: Its specificity is not known.

V and J are TRBV19 and TRBJ1-3, with 8 bases lining up with TRBD1. The TCR originated in an adult who received the AZD1222 COVID-19 vaccine. This specimen was peripheral blood, taken 28 days after the second AZD1222 dose. The CDR3 reads CASYRGSGNTIYF. The CDR3 DNA reads TGTGCCAGCTACAGGGGGTCTGGAAACACCATATATTTT.